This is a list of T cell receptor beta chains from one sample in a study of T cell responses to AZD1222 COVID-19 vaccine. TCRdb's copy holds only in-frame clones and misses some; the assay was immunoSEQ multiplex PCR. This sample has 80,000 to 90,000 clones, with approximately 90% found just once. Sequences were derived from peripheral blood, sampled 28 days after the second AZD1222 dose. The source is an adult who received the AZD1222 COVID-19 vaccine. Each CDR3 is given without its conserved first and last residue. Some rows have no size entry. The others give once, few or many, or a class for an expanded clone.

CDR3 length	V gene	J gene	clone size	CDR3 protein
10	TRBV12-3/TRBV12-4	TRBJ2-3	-	ASSLNLAGLY
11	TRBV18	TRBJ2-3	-	ASSPPLVDTQY
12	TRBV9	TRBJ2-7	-	ASSLTGNSYEQY
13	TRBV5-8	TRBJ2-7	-	ASSLDLGQGDEQY
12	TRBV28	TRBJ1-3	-	ASSLDRSRNTIY
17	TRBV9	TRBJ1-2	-	ASRPLPVEGYITNYGYT
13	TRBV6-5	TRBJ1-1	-	ASSYSGRLNTEAF
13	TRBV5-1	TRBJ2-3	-	ASGKRGSSTDTQY
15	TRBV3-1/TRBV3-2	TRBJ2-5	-	ASSPPGTSGGESTQY
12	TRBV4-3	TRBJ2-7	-	ASSQDSQGYEQY
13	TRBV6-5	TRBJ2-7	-	ASRPGGLVPFEQY
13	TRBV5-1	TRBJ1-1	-	ASYPGGGMNTEAF
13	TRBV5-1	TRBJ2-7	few	ASSLVAGANHEQY
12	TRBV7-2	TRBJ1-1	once	ASRAGQGRTEAF
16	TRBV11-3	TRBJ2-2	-	ASSLDPALPPNTGELF
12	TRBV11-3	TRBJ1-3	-	ASSLRTGEDTIY
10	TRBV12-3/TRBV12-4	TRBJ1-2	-	ASSLSGGGYT
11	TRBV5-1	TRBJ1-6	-	ASSLAFLSPLH
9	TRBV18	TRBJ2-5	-	ASSPGETQY
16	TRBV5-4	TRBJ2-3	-	ASSWKANMEQSTDTQY
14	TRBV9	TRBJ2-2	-	ASSGTPRLDTGELF
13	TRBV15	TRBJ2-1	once	ATSRERDSYNEQF
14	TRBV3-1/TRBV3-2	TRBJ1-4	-	ASSQDRGQTNEKLF
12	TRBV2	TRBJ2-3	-	ASSEVRAGDTQY
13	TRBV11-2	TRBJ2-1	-	ASSLEASSYNEQF
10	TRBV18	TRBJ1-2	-	ASSGQDYGYT
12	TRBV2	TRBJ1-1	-	ASSGDRMNTEAF
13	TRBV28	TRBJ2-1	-	ASSLFRSRVNEQF
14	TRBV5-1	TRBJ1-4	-	ASSFSLTATNEKLF
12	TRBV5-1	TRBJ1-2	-	ASSLETQGSGYT
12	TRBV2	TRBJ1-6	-	ASSDRSYNSPLH
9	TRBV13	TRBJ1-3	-	ASSQGGTIY
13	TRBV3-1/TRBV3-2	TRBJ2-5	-	ASSQVRGGQETQY
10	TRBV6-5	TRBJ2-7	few	ASSTDFYEQY
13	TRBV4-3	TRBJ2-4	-	ASSQDTSVGNIQY
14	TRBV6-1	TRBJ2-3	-	ASSAGTSGAPDTQY
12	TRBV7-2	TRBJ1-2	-	ASSLYQGERGYT
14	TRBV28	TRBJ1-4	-	ASSLAAGTGGEKLF
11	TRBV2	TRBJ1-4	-	ASGKEYNEKLF
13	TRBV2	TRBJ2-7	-	ASSRDRAGSYEQY
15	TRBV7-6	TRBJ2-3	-	ASSLTSGGSSTDTQY
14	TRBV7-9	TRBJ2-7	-	ASSPATSGTSDEQY
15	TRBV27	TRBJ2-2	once	ASSLSFSGGRTGELF
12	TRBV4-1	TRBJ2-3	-	ASSHRESTDTQY
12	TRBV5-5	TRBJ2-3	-	ASSLGGSTDTQY
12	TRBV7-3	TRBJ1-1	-	ASSVTTGPTEAF
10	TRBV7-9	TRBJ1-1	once	ASSFGDTEAF
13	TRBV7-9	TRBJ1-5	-	ASSTRGIGNQPQH
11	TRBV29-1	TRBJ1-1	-	SVVQVLNTEAF
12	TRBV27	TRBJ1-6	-	ASRRQGSNSPLH
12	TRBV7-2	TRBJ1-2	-	ASSSRQGANGYT
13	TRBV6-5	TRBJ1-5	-	ASSPGGTGNQPQH